This TCR beta chain comes out of a study of spatial heterogeneity in lung cancer. Study summary: Each time, sequencing found more beta-chain sequences than alpha-chain sequences.

Unique molecular identifiers, one per molecule, were present on every TCR cDNA molecule. TCRdb re-called the 5' RACE reads with MiXCR, one entry per CDR3 protein. The data show 40,000 to 45,000 distinct CDR3 sequences, approximately 6.8% seen once. Time point defined: sample taken at primary tumor resection. TCRs were sequenced from unsorted whole RNA of tumor, nontumor lung or PBMC. The donor group consisted of roughly 70 patients who had untreated, early-stage non-small cell lung cancer. In regard to this clonotype: Its antigen is not identified. Its ends do not fully match the called genes, so a read error is possible.

Study-wide results and caveats: Resection saw ubiquitous expanded tumor TCRs appear in blood more than follow-up did.

The CDR3 contains 13 residues. Germline CDR1 and CDR2: ENHRY and SYGVKD. The V and J genes are TRBV10-3 and TRBJ1-2; 10 bases are a match to TRBD1. The starting material was PBMCs, obtained at surgery. The receptor was isolated from a female donor with early-stage non-small cell lung cancer. The CDR3 DNA reads TGTGCCATCAGTGAGTCGAATATGGGGACAGGGGCCTTC. It translates to CAISESNMGTGAF.